Listed here are 29 T cell receptor beta chains from one sample, sequenced in a study of PD-L1 blockade in urothelial cancer (dated by TCRdb to 2015 to 2018). The time point label for this specimen denotes: pretreatment peripheral blood. Libraries were prepared through the immunoSEQ multiplex PCR assay. Imported from immuneACCESS, the table was reduced by TCRdb to in-frame sequences with V and J called. These copies leave out some clones; in studies compared against another copy, an unresolved V gene accounts for under half, and the cause of the remainder is not known. Recorded for this sample are 95,000 or so clones; over 75% of them occurred a single time. Roughly 2% of the sample is in the top ten clones. Source: PBMCs, taken around atezolizumab (anti-PD-L1) treatment. The receptors here all came from a man aged 60 to 69 with urothelial cancer.

The V and J genes are TRBV19 and TRBJ1-5, with D maybe TRBD1 (5 bases). CDR3 length equals 18 residues. V lost 3 bases, J lost 0 bases, and 18 bases lay in between. Per germline, CDR1 LNHDA and CDR2 SQIVND (reference sequence). The CDR3 DNA reads TGTGCCAGTAGTATCCCAGACAGAATCCTTTATAGCAATCAGCCCCAGCATTTT. Its translation: CASSIPDRILYSNQPQHF.

The V gene is TRBV4-2, the J gene TRBJ2-1; D is undetermined. This CDR3 contains 17 residues. CDR1 is LGHNA, CDR2 YNFKEQ, per germline. Trimming took 1 base from V and 5 from J, leaving 18 bases between them. Written as DNA, the CDR3 is TGTGCCAGCAGCCAAGGTTCCTCCGGCGGCCGAGACAATGAGCAGTTCTTC. It yields the protein CASSQGSSGGRDNEQFF.

The table lists this clone with a count of one. CDR3 sequence (DNA): TGTGCCAGCAGTTACCGAAAATCACAGGGCTGGTCCGAGCAGTACTTC. Translation gives CASSYRKSQGWSEQYF. The chain is built from TRBV6-5 and TRBJ2-7; TRBD1 might be the D (6 bases). CDR1 is MNHEY, CDR2 SVGAGI, per germline. Trimming pared 2 bases from V and 6 bases from J, leaving 20 bases between. CDR3 length equals 16 residues.

The chain recombines TRBV28 with TRBJ2-7; possible D gene TRBD1, 6 bases. V lost 2 bases, J lost 1 base, and 12 bases lay in between. This CDR3 region has 15 residues. Germline V CDR1 and CDR2: MDHEN, SYDVKM. In DNA, the CDR3 is TGTGCCAGCAGTTTACTTCCTGACAGGTCCTACGAGCAGTACTTC. It specifies CASSLLPDRSYEQYF.

This clone has just one count. The J gene is TRBJ2-6, the V gene TRBV6-5; D possibly corresponds to TRBD2 (5 bases). Trimming removed 2 bases from V and 1 base from J, with 6 bases in between. The length of the CDR3 is 15 residues. Looked up from germline, CDR1 is MNHEY and CDR2 is SVGAGI. CDR3 DNA sequence: TGTGCCAGCAGTTACAGGAGGTCTGGGGCCAACGTCCTGACTTTC. The encoded protein is CASSYRRSGANVLTF.

The CDR3 DNA sequence: TGTGCCAGTAGTATTGGGACAGGCCGCTACGAGCAGTACTTC. This sequence encodes CASSIGTGRYEQYF. The genes are TRBV19 and TRBJ2-7; the match to TRBD1 covers 8 bases. The germline CDR1 and CDR2 sequences are LNHDA and SQIVND (reference sequence). The CDR3 length is 14 residues. The junction had 4 bases not matched to a gene; V was cut back by 3 bases and J by 3 bases.

V and J are TRBV7-2 and TRBJ2-1, with unresolved D. V lost 5 bases and J 2 bases, leaving 7 bases between the germline ends. The length of the CDR3 is 13 residues. Germline-derived CDR1 and CDR2 are SGHTA and FQGNSA. CDR3 protein: CASSARPYNEQFF. CDR3 nucleotide sequence: TGTGCCAGCAGCGCGCGCCCCTACAATGAGCAGTTCTTC.

The chain recombines TRBV11-3 with TRBJ2-2; no clear D. The CDR3 runs 15 residues. Trimming took 1 base from V and 3 from J, leaving 9 bases between them. The germline V gene encodes CDR1 SGHNT and CDR2 YENEEA. CDR3 amino acids: CASSLGQVDTGELFF. The CDR3 DNA reads TGTGCCAGCAGCTTAGGGCAGGTCGACACCGGGGAGCTGTTTTTT.

This clone was recorded only once. The CDR3 spells CSAYTSPEQYF. CDR3 in DNA: TGCAGTGCTTATACTAGCCCCGAGCAGTACTTC. J is TRBJ2-7 and V is TRBV20-1; a weak D match, TRBD2 (6 bases). The V gene lost 5 bases and the J gene lost 6 bases, with 11 bases spanning the gap. This CDR3 region has 11 residues. The germline gives CDR1 DFQATT, CDR2 SNEGSKA (reference sequence).

The chain combines TRBV6-6 with TRBJ2-5, with 8 positions matching TRBD2. Germline V gives CDR1 MNHNY, CDR2 SVGAGI (reference sequence). With 4 bases clipped from V and 4 bases from J, the junction kept 2 bases outside the gene matches. There are 13 residues in the CDR3. CDR3 coding DNA: TGTGCCAGCAGTTCTAGCGGGCCAGAGACCCAGTACTTC. Its protein product is CASSSSGPETQYF.

This chain uses TRBV7-8 with TRBJ1-6; D gene ambiguous. Germline V gene lookup returns CDR1 SGHVS and CDR2 FQNEAQ. V lost 1 base, J lost 9 bases, and 13 bases lay in between. The CDR3 has 15 residues. The chain's CDR3 is CASSLGTAGGSPLHF. DNA of the CDR3: TGTGCCAGCAGCTTAGGGACGGCCGGAGGTTCACCCCTCCACTTT. The full variable domain, its missing parts supplied by reference TRBV7-8 and TRBJ1-6, is GAGVSQSPRYKVAKRGQDVALRCDPISGHVSLFWYQQALGQGPEFLTYFQNEAQLDKSGLPSDRFFAERPEGSVSTLKIQRTQQEDSAVYLCASSLGTAGGSPLHFGNGTRLTVT.

This chain uses TRBV5-4 with TRBJ1-2; D not resolved. Per the germline V gene, CDR1 is SGHNT and CDR2 is YYREEE (reference sequence). Trimming left V 1 base short and J 6 bases short, with 10 bases between. There are 13 residues in the CDR3. Written as DNA, the CDR3 is TGTGCCAGCAGCTTGCAGGCCGCCCATGGCTACACCTTC. This gives the protein CASSLQAAHGYTF.

The chain uses TRBV19 and TRBJ2-5, with 13 positions matching TRBD2. Looked up from germline, CDR1 is LNHDA and CDR2 is SQIVND (reference sequence). The CDR3 has 15 residues. The ends lost 5 bases at V and 5 bases at J; junction bases unmatched: 5. This CDR3 is CASSPGLAGVETQYF. The CDR3, as DNA: TGTGCCAGTAGTCCAGGACTAGCGGGGGTTGAGACCCAGTACTTC.

This clone has just one count. The chain recombines TRBV7-2 with TRBJ2-2; TRBD2 matches 8 bases. Per germline, CDR1 SGHTA and CDR2 FQGNSA. The CDR3 length is 17 residues. The V segment lost 4 bases and the J segment 1 base; nucleotides outside the gene matches: 8. The CDR3 is CASSSRASGRNTGELFF. The CDR3 coding sequence is TGTGCCAGCAGCTCCAGAGCGAGCGGGAGGAACACCGGGGAGCTGTTTTTT.

This chain connects TRBV6-1 to TRBJ2-7; 13 positions match TRBD2. V was clipped by 7 bases and J by 7 bases; unmatched bases: 10. The CDR3 extends over 15 amino acids. Per the germline V gene, CDR1 is MNHNS and CDR2 is SASEGT. CDR3 DNA: TGTGCCAGCATCCCTTCACTAGCGGGAGGGTTAGAGCAGTACTTC. Encoded protein: CASIPSLAGGLEQYF.

The V gene is TRBV7-2, the J gene TRBJ1-5; a possible D gene is TRBD1 (6 bases). Trimming left V 1 base short and J 1 base short, with 14 bases between. The germline V gene encodes CDR1 SGHTA and CDR2 FQGNSA. There are 17 residues in the CDR3. The CDR3 DNA is TGTGCCAGCAGCTTAGAGGGCGGGGGCGCAAGCAATCAGCCCCAGCATTTT. As protein: CASSLEGGGASNQPQHF. The full variable domain, with the rest looked up from reference TRBV7-2 and TRBJ1-5, is GAGVSQSPSNKVTEKGKDVELRCDPISGHTALYWYRQSLGQGLEFLIYFQGNSAPDKSGLPSDRFSAERTGGSVSTLTIQRTQQEDSAVYLCASSLEGGGASNQPQHFGDGTRLSIL.

The chain links TRBV5-1 to TRBJ2-5, with D unresolved. The CDR3 is 14 residues long. The V end was cut by 0 bases, the J end by 5 bases, with 11 bases between. The V gene's germline CDR1 is SGHRS and CDR2 YFSETQ. CDR3 loop: CASSLAVVRETQYF. The CDR3 DNA sequence: TGCGCCAGCAGCTTGGCGGTGGTTCGGGAGACCCAGTACTTC.

This clone was detected only a few times. The chain uses TRBV27 and TRBJ2-3; 11 nucleotides agree with TRBD2. V was clipped by 4 bases and J by 1 base; unmatched bases: 1. This CDR3 has 15 residues. Germline-derived CDR1 and CDR2 are MNHEY and SMNVEV (reference sequence). The DNA for the CDR3 is TGTGCCAGCAGTTCGGGACTAGCGGGCACAGATACGCAGTATTTT. Translation: CASSSGLAGTDTQYF.

The chain links TRBV4-3 to TRBJ2-7; D is possibly TRBD2 (5 bases). Germline V gives CDR1 LGHNA, CDR2 YSLEER. This CDR3 is built from 13 residues. Trimming removed 1 base at V and 3 bases at J, with 7 bases between. The CDR3, as DNA: TGCGCCAGCAGCCAAGGGCGGGTCTACGAGCAGTACTTC. Its translation is CASSQGRVYEQYF.

The rearrangement joins TRBV4-3 to TRBJ2-3; D unresolved. V was shortened by 0 bases and J by 2 bases, with 15 bases between the two germline ends. CDR3 length equals 17 residues. Per germline, CDR1 LGHNA and CDR2 YSLEER. CDR3 DNA sequence: TGCGCCAGCAGCCAAGACAACCCGCCGGCGGCCACAGATACGCAGTATTTT. This translates into CASSQDNPPAATDTQYF.

The chain combines TRBV29-1 with TRBJ2-7; TRBD1 is a possible D gene (6 bases). Germline V gives CDR1 SQVTM, CDR2 ANQGSEA. The CDR3 totals 14 residues. V gave up 7 bases and J gave up 3 bases, with 19 bases separating them. CDR3 amino acids: CSAHRSGVDYEQYF. In DNA, the CDR3 is TGCAGCGCTCATAGGTCAGGGGTTGACTACGAGCAGTACTTC.

This sequence joins TRBV9 and TRBJ1-2; D possibly corresponds to TRBD1 (5 bases). Germline-derived CDR1 and CDR2 are SGDLS and YYNGEE. V shed 0 bases and J shed 3 bases, with 9 bases lying between them. There are 14 residues in the CDR3. CDR3 sequence: CASSVEDRDYGYTF. The CDR3, as DNA: TGTGCCAGCAGCGTAGAAGACAGAGACTATGGCTACACCTTC.

The rearrangement joins TRBV27 to TRBJ1-1, with TRBD1 identical over 9 bases. Germline CDR1 reads MNHEY; CDR2 reads SMNVEV (reference sequence). J lost 0 bases, V lost 8 bases, and 4 bases had no gene match. The CDR3 is 14 residues long. The chain's CDR3 is CASGYRGLNTEAFF. The CDR3 nucleotides are TGTGCCAGCGGGTACAGGGGGCTGAACACTGAAGCTTTCTTT.

The CDR3 bases are TGTGCTAGTGGTTCGGGACACCCTAGCACAGATACGCAGTATTTT. Amino acid sequence: CASGSGHPSTDTQYF. The rearrangement uses TRBV12-5 and TRBJ2-3; tentative D call: TRBD1 (6 bases). The CDR3 totals 15 residues. Germline-derived CDR1 and CDR2 are LGHNT and FRNRAP. Trimming removed 4 bases from V and 0 bases from J, with 11 bases in between. Complete variable domain (other parts from reference TRBV12-5 and TRBJ2-3): DARVTQTPRHKVTEMGQEVTMRCQPILGHNTVFWYRQTMMQGLELLAYFRNRAPLDDSGMPKDRFSAEMPDATLATLKIQPSEPRDSAVYFCASGSGHPSTDTQYFGPGTRLTVL.

The V and J genes are TRBV6-5 and TRBJ1-2, with a tentative D call TRBD1 (5 bases). Trimming took off 5 bases at V and 3 bases at J, with 13 bases between the two ends. The CDR3 contains 14 residues. The V gene's germline CDR1 is MNHEY and CDR2 SVGAGI. The CDR3 nucleotides read TGTGCCAGCAGTGGGGCCGGGGGGGACTATGGCTACACCTTC. Protein: CASSGAGGDYGYTF.

Comment on this clone: Compared with germline, one end of the junction differs, possibly owing to a read error. The V gene is TRBV6-1, the J gene TRBJ2-2; no definite D call. Germline-derived CDR1 and CDR2 are MNHNS and SASEGT. There are 15 residues in the CDR3. This CDR3 reads CASSEALRNAGELFF. The CDR3 DNA reads TGTGCCAGCAGTGAAGCCCTGAGGAACGCCGGGGAGCTGTTTTTT.

This rearrangement joins TRBV7-3 to TRBJ2-6; D possibly corresponds to TRBD1 (5 bases). This CDR3 has 15 amino acids. CDR1 and CDR2 from the germline V gene are SGHTA and FQGTGA. V was trimmed by 5 bases and J by 1 base, leaving 9 bases between them. CDR3 bases: TGTGCCAGCAGCCTGGGGCGGTCTGGGGCCAACGTCCTGACTTTC. Translated, it gives CASSLGRSGANVLTF. The whole variable domain, filled in from reference TRBV7-3 and TRBJ2-6, reads GAGVSQTPSNKVTEKGKYVELRCDPISGHTALYWYRQSLGQGPEFLIYFQGTGAADDSGLPNDRFFAVRPEGSVSTLKIQRTERGDSAVYLCASSLGRSGANVLTFGAGSRLTVL.

The chain is built from TRBV5-1 and TRBJ1-2, with D perhaps matching TRBD1 (6 bases). This CDR3 spans 13 amino acids. The germline V and J ends were trimmed by 1 base and 2 bases, with 6 bases remaining between them. CDR1 and CDR2 (germline): SGHRS, YFSETQ. The CDR3 coding sequence is TGCGCCAGCAGCTTGAGGGGGAACTATGGCTACACCTTC. Protein product: CASSLRGNYGYTF. Filled out from reference TRBV5-1 and TRBJ1-2, the complete variable domain reads KAGVTQTPRYLIKTRGQQVTLSCSPISGHRSVSWYQQTPGQGLQFLFEYFSETQRNKGNFPGRFSGRQFSNSRSEMNVSTLELGDSALYLCASSLRGNYGYTFGSGTRLTVV.

The chain is built from TRBV18 and TRBJ2-7; D is possibly TRBD1 (5 bases). This CDR3 comprises 14 residues. Trimming removed 6 bases from V and 0 bases from J, with 12 bases in between. Germline CDR1 is KGHSH and CDR2 is LQKENI. CDR3 residues: CASSSQGSSYEQYF. The CDR3 region has the DNA TGTGCCAGCTCGTCCCAGGGTAGCTCCTACGAGCAGTACTTC.